One T cell receptor (beta chain) is described in this entry. Its antigen is currently unknown. Some clones are missing from TCRdb's copy, which holds only in-frame ones; the method was immunoSEQ multiplex PCR. The sample records 2 million to 2.5 million clones, 90% to 97% being singletons. Donors, without exception, were Caucasian adults residing in Nashville, Tennessee. Memory CD4+ cells were the fraction left after CD45RA+ naive selection. The entry originates in a study of shared clonotypes between healthy human individuals. Study in general: Three plates were used per donor for CD4 naive, three for CD4 memory, two for CD8 naive and one for CD8 memory. Whole-study results and caveats: Researchers sampled blood only, noting tissue repertoires likely differ.

V was pared by 4 bases and J by 0 bases, with 8 bases between. Per the germline V gene, CDR1 is SGHRS and CDR2 is YFSETQ. This CDR3 contains 14 residues. Sequences were obtained from naive CD4+ T cells sorted from blood. Sample subset: CD45RA+ positively selected. This TCR derives from a man younger than 35 in good health. The chain couples TRBV5-1 to TRBJ2-1; either TRBD1 or TRBD2 may fit D (5 bases each). CDR3 sequence: CASSRDGSYNEQFF. The CDR3 DNA sequence: TGCGCCAGCAGCCGGGACGGCTCCTACAATGAGCAGTTCTTC. The full variable domain, its missing parts supplied by reference TRBV5-1 and TRBJ2-1, is KAGVTQTPRYLIKTRGQQVTLSCSPISGHRSVSWYQQTPGQGLQFLFEYFSETQRNKGNFPGRFSGRQFSNSRSEMNVSTLELGDSALYLCASSRDGSYNEQFFGPGTRLTVL.